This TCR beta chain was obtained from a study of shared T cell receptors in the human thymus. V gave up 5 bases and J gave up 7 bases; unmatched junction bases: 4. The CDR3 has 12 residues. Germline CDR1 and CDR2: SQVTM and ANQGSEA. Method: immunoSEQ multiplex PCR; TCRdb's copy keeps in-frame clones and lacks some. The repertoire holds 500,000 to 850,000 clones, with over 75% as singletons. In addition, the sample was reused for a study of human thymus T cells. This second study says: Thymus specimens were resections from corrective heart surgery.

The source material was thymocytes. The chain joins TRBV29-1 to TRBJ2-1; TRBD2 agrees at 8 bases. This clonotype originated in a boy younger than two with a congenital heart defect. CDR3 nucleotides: TGCAGCGTTTTAGCGGGAACGAATGAGCAGTTCTTC. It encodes CSVLAGTNEQFF.